A single sample is the source of the 27 T cell receptor beta chains below, sequenced in a study of blood T cell repertoires in COVID-19. The table came from immunoSEQ multiplex PCR; TCRdb's copy has only in-frame clones and leaves some out. The data show 5,500 to 7,000 clones, 70% to 90% seen once. The sequencing input was peripheral blood. The receptors were gathered from a human donor in a cohort sampled during active COVID-19.

This chain links TRBV3-1 (or the pseudogene TRBV3-2) with TRBJ2-3; perhaps TRBD2 as D (5 bases). Germline CDR1 reads LGHDT; CDR2 reads YNNKEL (reference sequence). The CDR3 has 14 residues. V lost 3 bases to trimming and J lost 6 bases, with 13 bases between them. CDR3 sequence (DNA): TGTGCCAGCAGCCACGCATCTCGAGGGGATACGCAGTATTTT. This translates into CASSHASRGDTQYF.

V is TRBV11-3 and J is TRBJ2-2, with a tentative D call TRBD1 (7 bases). The CDR3 contains 16 residues. Germline CDR1 reads SGHNT; CDR2 reads YENEEA. Trimming removed 0 bases from V and 3 bases from J, with 11 bases in between. CDR3 sequence: CASSLEGGTDTGELFF. The CDR3 region has the DNA TGTGCCAGCAGCTTAGAGGGCGGGACAGACACCGGGGAGCTGTTTTTT.

The chain links TRBV7-9 to TRBJ2-2; 8 positions agree with TRBD2. This CDR3 comprises 14 residues. Germline loops: CDR1 SEHNR, CDR2 FQNEAQ (reference sequence). The J segment lost 3 bases and the V segment lost 6 bases, leaving 3 bases of the junction unmatched. The CDR3, as DNA: TGTGCCAGCAGAGAAGCGGGAGACACCGGGGAGCTGTTTTTT. Its protein is CASREAGDTGELFF.

This clone appeared once. The chain joins TRBV28 to TRBJ1-2; D perhaps matches TRBD1 (5 bases). CDR3 size: 13 residues. Trimming shortened V by 6 bases and J by 8 bases, and 16 bases separated the two germline ends. Germline V gene sequence: CDR1 MDHEN, CDR2 SYDVKM. The CDR3 region is CASSRTSPVGYTF. CDR3 in DNA: TGTGCCAGCAGCCGGACATCACCGGTGGGCTACACCTTC.

The chain carries TRBV19 and TRBJ1-2; tentatively, D is TRBD1 (6 bases). Trimming left V 5 bases short and J 8 bases short, with 18 bases between. CDR3 size: 14 residues. Germline-derived CDR1 and CDR2 are LNHDA and SQIVND (reference sequence). The CDR3 loop is CASSVAQGISGYTF. CDR3 nucleotide sequence: TGTGCCAGTAGTGTTGCACAGGGAATATCAGGCTACACCTTC.

This clone is a singleton in its sample. CDR3 nucleotides: TGTGCCAGCAGTCGGACCGGGGAGCTGTTTTTT. Its translation: CASSRTGELFF. This chain uses TRBV7-9 with TRBJ2-2; D remains ambiguous. The CDR3 loop spans 11 amino acids. Germline V gives CDR1 SEHNR, CDR2 FQNEAQ (reference sequence). V was cut by 6 bases and J by 5 bases, with 4 bases left in between. The whole variable domain, filled in from reference TRBV7-9 and TRBJ2-2, reads DTGVSQNPRHKITKRGQNVTFRCDPISEHNRLYWYRQTLGQGPEFLTYFQNEAQLEKSRLLSDRFSAERPKGSFSTLEIQRTEQGDSAMYLCASSRTGELFFGEGSRLTVL.

The chain has TRBV7-8 and TRBJ2-3, with unresolved D. Germline V gene lookup returns CDR1 SGHVS and CDR2 FQNEAQ. This CDR3 is 11 amino acids long. V was cut by 4 bases and J by 5 bases, with 4 bases left in between. Written as DNA, the CDR3 is TGTGCCAGCAGCTCTGTAGATACGCAGTATTTT. Its translation is CASSSVDTQYF.

The chain combines TRBV29-1 with TRBJ2-7, with D maybe TRBD1 (6 bases). Germline values: CDR1 SQVTM, CDR2 ANQGSEA. The CDR3 sequence is 13 residues long. Trimming took 6 bases from V and 4 from J, leaving 16 bases between them. CDR3 sequence reads: CSVVVTGTYEQYF. CDR3 DNA sequence: TGCAGCGTAGTTGTGACAGGAACTTACGAGCAGTACTTC.

This chain connects TRBV7-9 to TRBJ1-2, with 7 positions matching TRBD1. Germline trimming cut 5 bases from V and 0 bases from J; bases unmatched to any gene: 9. Germline loops: CDR1 SEHNR, CDR2 FQNEAQ (reference sequence). The CDR3 is 16 residues long. CDR3 sequence reads: CASSLSGQEANYGYTF. Here the CDR3 DNA reads TGTGCCAGCAGCCTTTCTGGACAGGAAGCTAACTATGGCTACACCTTC.

The chain carries TRBV4-3 and TRBJ2-3; TRBD2 aligns across 13 bases. The germline CDR1 and CDR2 sequences are LGHNA and YSLEER. Trimming at V came to 0 bases and at J to 1 base, leaving 7 bases not matched to a gene. This CDR3 is built from 19 residues. CDR3 loop: CASSQDWTSGGWGTDTQYF. CDR3 DNA sequence: TGCGCCAGCAGCCAAGATTGGACTAGCGGGGGTTGGGGCACAGATACGCAGTATTTT.

The chain uses TRBV7-2 and TRBJ2-7; 9 bases match TRBD1. After removal of 5 bases from V and 3 bases from J, the junction contained 8 bases not matched to a gene. The germline CDR1 and CDR2 sequences are SGHTA and FQGNSA. This CDR3 comprises 15 residues. The CDR3 coding sequence is TGTGCCAGCAGCGGGGGACAGGGAATAAGCTACGAGCAGTACTTC. This codes for CASSGGQGISYEQYF.

The chain is built from TRBV4-1 and TRBJ2-1, with TRBD1 as a possible D gene (5 bases). The V end lost 4 bases, the J end lost 9 bases, and 13 bases lay between the germline ends. Germline V lookup: CDR1 MGHRA, CDR2 YSYEKL. This CDR3 spans 13 amino acids. The CDR3 DNA reads as TGCGCCAGCAGCCTTCTACCAGGGCCTGAGCAGTTCTTC. Translating it yields CASSLLPGPEQFF.

V is TRBV2 and J is TRBJ2-2; D is possibly TRBD2 (5 bases). The CDR3 sequence is 14 residues long. V gave up 6 bases and J gave up 3 bases, with 11 bases separating them. The germline V gene has CDR1 SNHLY and CDR2 FYNNEI. CDR3 sequence: CASSGLSHTGELFF. In DNA form, the CDR3 reads TGTGCCAGCAGCGGACTGAGTCACACCGGGGAGCTGTTTTTT.

The gene calls are TRBV28 and TRBJ2-6; the match to TRBD2 covers 8 bases. CDR1 and CDR2 from the germline V gene are MDHEN and SYDVKM. The CDR3 length is 16 residues. The junction had 3 bases not matched to a gene; V was cut back by 5 bases and J by 0 bases. The CDR3 DNA reads TGTGCCAGCAGTACAGCGGGAGCCTCTGGGGCCAACGTCCTGACTTTC. The encoded protein is CASSTAGASGANVLTF. Full variable domain (outside the CDR3, taken from reference TRBV28 and TRBJ2-6): DVKVTQSSRYLVKRTGEKVFLECVQDMDHENMFWYRQDPGLGLRLIYFSYDVKMKEKGDIPEGYSVSREKKERFSLILESASTNQTSMYLCASSTAGASGANVLTFGAGSRLTVL.

In its sample, this clone was seen once. V and J are TRBV6-1 and TRBJ1-4; a possible D gene is TRBD1 (5 bases). Per germline, CDR1 MNHNS and CDR2 SASEGT. The V end lost 1 base, the J end lost 3 bases, and 9 bases lay between the germline ends. The CDR3 sequence is 15 residues long. CDR3 region: CASSEVGGANEKLFF. In nucleotides, the CDR3 is TGTGCCAGCAGTGAAGTTGGGGGGGCTAATGAAAAACTGTTTTTT.

The chain couples TRBV9 to TRBJ1-1; maybe TRBD1 (6 bases). Per the germline V gene, CDR1 is SGDLS and CDR2 is YYNGEE. Trimming removed 1 base at V and 5 bases at J, with 9 bases between. The CDR3 spans 13 residues. The DNA of the CDR3 is TGTGCCAGCAGCGTAAAAGGGGGAACTGAAGCTTTCTTT. It yields the protein CASSVKGGTEAFF. Variable domain in full (rest from reference TRBV9 and TRBJ1-1): DSGVTQTPKHLITATGQRVTLRCSPRSGDLSVYWYQQSLDQGLQFLIQYYNGEERAKGNILERFSAQQFPDLHSELNLSSLELGDSALYFCASSVKGGTEAFFGQGTRLTVV.

This clone came up once. The chain recombines TRBV23-1 with TRBJ1-2; D gene unclear. TRBV23-1 is an ORF for which the function is uncertain. The CDR3 consists of 16 residues. Trimming took off 8 bases at V and 3 bases at J, with 22 bases between the two ends. CDR3 sequence: CASEHPLGLPYYGYTF. The CDR3 bases are TGCGCCAGCGAACACCCCCTTGGACTCCCTTACTATGGCTACACCTTC.

This clone was counted once. The chain couples TRBV7-9 to TRBJ2-7, with TRBD1 matching over 8 bases. Germline values: CDR1 SEHNR, CDR2 FQNEAQ (reference sequence). The length of the CDR3 is 15 residues. Trimming removed 3 bases from V and 1 base from J; junction bases left unmatched: 5. The CDR3 nucleotides are TGTGCCAGCAGCTTTCGACAGGGGCCATCCTACGAGCAGTACTTC. Translated, it gives CASSFRQGPSYEQYF.

The gene calls are TRBV11-2 and TRBJ2-2, with D possibly matching TRBD1 (5 bases). Between the trimmed V and J ends, which lost 2 bases and 6 bases, there was a span of 13 bases. This CDR3 spans 15 amino acids. Germline CDR1 SGHAT, CDR2 FQNNGV. CDR3 protein: CASSLSAGIPGELFF. The CDR3 DNA reads as TGTGCCAGCAGCTTATCGGCAGGGATCCCCGGGGAGCTGTTTTTT.

DNA of the CDR3: TGCGCCAGCAGCCGTGGAACAGGGTATGGGGAGACCCAGTACTTC. This sequence encodes CASSRGTGYGETQYF. The chain combines TRBV4-1 with TRBJ2-5, with D maybe TRBD1 (6 bases). Trimming took 4 bases from V and 5 from J, leaving 17 bases between them. CDR1 is MGHRA, CDR2 YSYEKL, per germline. CDR3 length: 15 residues.

This clone was picked up one time. The V call is TRBV19, the J call TRBJ1-5; possibly TRBD1 for D (5 bases). Trimming removed 3 bases from V and 5 bases from J, with 5 bases in between. This CDR3 has 12 residues. Per germline, CDR1 LNHDA and CDR2 SQIVND (reference sequence). DNA for the CDR3: TGTGCCAGTAGTATCAGGGATCAGCCCCAGCATTTT. It codes for CASSIRDQPQHF.

The chain links TRBV5-6 to TRBJ2-3, with D tentatively TRBD1 (6 bases). CDR1 is SGHDT, CDR2 YYEEEE, per germline. This CDR3 contains 14 residues. V gave up 3 bases and J gave up 10 bases, with 18 bases separating them. In nucleotides, the CDR3 is TGTGCCAGCAGCTCCCTGACAGGTTCAGGTGCGCAGTATTTT. Protein product: CASSSLTGSGAQYF.

This clone was observed a handful of times. The chain uses TRBV10-3 and TRBJ2-7; 10 nucleotides line up with TRBD1. CDR1 is ENHRY, CDR2 SYGVKD, per germline. V dropped 6 bases and J dropped 3; count of bases not matched to a gene: 5. This CDR3 has 14 amino acids. CDR3 sequence: CAIRAGTGDYEQYF. CDR3 nucleotide sequence: TGTGCCATCAGGGCCGGGACAGGGGACTACGAGCAGTACTTC.

This chain connects TRBV4-2 to TRBJ2-3; the match to TRBD2 covers 8 bases. The V segment lost 5 bases and the J segment 0 bases; nucleotides outside the gene matches: 7. This CDR3 has 16 residues. The germline V gene has CDR1 LGHNA and CDR2 YNFKEQ. In DNA, the CDR3 is TGTGCCAGCAGCTTGACCGGGACTAGTAGCACAGATACGCAGTATTTT. Translating gives CASSLTGTSSTDTQYF.

DNA for the CDR3: TGTGCCAGCAGTGAAAGGCTAGCGGCCTACAATGAGCAGTTCTTC. It translates to CASSERLAAYNEQFF. The chain couples TRBV2 to TRBJ2-1, with 7 bases aligning to TRBD2. Germline V gene lookup returns CDR1 SNHLY and CDR2 FYNNEI. The CDR3 contains 15 residues. V lost 2 bases and J lost 2; bases outside the gene matches: 3.

The chain links TRBV7-9 to TRBJ1-2; no firm D call. CDR1 is SEHNR and CDR2 is FQNEAQ in the germline V gene (reference sequence). The CDR3 is 14 amino acids. Trimming pared 2 bases from V and 3 bases from J, leaving 10 bases between. CDR3 sequence (DNA): TGTGCCAGCAGCTTAAATGCCCGGGACTATGGCTACACCTTC. It encodes CASSLNARDYGYTF.

The V call is TRBV19, the J call TRBJ1-1; maybe TRBD1 (5 bases). Germline V gene sequence: CDR1 LNHDA, CDR2 SQIVND (reference sequence). V dropped 5 bases and J dropped 11 bases, with 18 bases sitting between them. The CDR3 is made up of 13 amino acids. CDR3 DNA sequence: TGTGCCAGTAGTCCCCTGGACACAGGCGCGGCTTTCTTT. This sequence encodes CASSPLDTGAAFF.